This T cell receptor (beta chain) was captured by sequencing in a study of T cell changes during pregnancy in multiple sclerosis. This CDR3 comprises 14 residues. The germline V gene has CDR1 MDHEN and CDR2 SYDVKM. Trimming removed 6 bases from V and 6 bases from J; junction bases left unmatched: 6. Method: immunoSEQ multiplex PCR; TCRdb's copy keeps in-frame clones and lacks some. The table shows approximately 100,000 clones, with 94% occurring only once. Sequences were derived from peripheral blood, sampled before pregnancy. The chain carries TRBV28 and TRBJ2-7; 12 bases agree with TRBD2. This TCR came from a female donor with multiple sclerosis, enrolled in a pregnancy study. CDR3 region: CASRDLAGGREQYF. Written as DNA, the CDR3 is TGTGCCAGCAGGGATCTAGCGGGAGGGCGCGAGCAGTACTTC.